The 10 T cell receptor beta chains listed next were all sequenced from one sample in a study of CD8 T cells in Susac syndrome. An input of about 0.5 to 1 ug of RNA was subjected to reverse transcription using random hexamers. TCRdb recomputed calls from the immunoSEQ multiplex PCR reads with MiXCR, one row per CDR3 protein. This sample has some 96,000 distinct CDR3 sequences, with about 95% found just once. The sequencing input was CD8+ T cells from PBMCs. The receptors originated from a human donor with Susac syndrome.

The CDR3 protein is CSAREYRNSPLHF. The CDR3 DNA is TGCAGTGCTAGGGAGTATCGTAATTCACCCCTCCACTTT. This chain joins TRBV20-1 and TRBJ1-6; D is ambiguous. In germline, CDR1 is DFQATT, CDR2 SNEGSKA (reference sequence). The CDR3 runs to 13 residues. Trimming took off 3 bases at V and 6 bases at J, with 9 bases between the two ends.

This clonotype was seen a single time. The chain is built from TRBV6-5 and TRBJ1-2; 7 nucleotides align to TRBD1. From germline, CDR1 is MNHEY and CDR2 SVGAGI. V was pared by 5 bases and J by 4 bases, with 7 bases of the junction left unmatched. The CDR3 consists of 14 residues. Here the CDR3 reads CASSDPQGVYGYTF. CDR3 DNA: TGTGCCAGCAGTGACCCGCAGGGGGTCTATGGCTACACCTTC.

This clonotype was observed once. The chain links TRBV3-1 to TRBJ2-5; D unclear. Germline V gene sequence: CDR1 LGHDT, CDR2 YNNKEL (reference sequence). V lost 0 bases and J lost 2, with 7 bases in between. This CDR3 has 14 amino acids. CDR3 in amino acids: CASSQEGLQETQYF. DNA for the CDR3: TGTGCCAGCAGCCAAGAAGGGCTGCAAGAGACCCAGTACTTC.

The CDR3 DNA reads as TGTGCCAGCAGCCGAGGGACGGTGGCTTTCTTT. Amino acids: CASSRGTVAFF. The V call is TRBV14, the J call TRBJ1-1; D perhaps matches TRBD1 (5 bases). CDR3 length: 11 amino acids. V was clipped by 4 bases and J by 11 bases, with 11 bases between them. Germline V gives CDR1 SGHDN, CDR2 FVKESK.

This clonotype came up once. The CDR3 here is CASSFGGRGTYNEQFF. The CDR3 DNA follows: TGCGCCAGCAGCTTTGGGGGGCGGGGGACCTACAATGAGCAGTTCTTC. This chain joins TRBV5-1 and TRBJ2-1; a possible D gene is TRBD2 (7 bases). Germline V lookup: CDR1 SGHRS, CDR2 YFSETQ. The CDR3 is 16 residues long. V lost 2 bases and J lost 2, with 14 bases in between.

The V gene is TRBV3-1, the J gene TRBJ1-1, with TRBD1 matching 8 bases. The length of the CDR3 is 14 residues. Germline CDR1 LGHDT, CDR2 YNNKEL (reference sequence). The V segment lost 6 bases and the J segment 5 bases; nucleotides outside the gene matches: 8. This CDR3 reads CASRIDRGWTEAFF. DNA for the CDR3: TGTGCCAGCAGAATTGACAGGGGATGGACTGAAGCTTTCTTT.

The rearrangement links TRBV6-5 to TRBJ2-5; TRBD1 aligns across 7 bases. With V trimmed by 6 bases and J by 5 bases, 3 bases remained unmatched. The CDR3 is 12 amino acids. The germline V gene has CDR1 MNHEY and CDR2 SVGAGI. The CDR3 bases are TGTGCCAGCAGGGCAGGGGGTGAGACCCAGTACTTC. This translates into CASRAGGETQYF.

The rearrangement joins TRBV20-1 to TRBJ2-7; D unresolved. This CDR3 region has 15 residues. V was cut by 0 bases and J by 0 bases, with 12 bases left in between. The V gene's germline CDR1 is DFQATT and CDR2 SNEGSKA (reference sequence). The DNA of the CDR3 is TGCAGTGCTAGAGATCCGGCAGTTAGCTCCTACGAGCAGTACTTC. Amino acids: CSARDPAVSSYEQYF.

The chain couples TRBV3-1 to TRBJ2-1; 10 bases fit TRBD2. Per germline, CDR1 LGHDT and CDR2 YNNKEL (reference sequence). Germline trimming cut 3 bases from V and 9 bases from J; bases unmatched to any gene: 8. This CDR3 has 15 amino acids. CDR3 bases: TGTGCCAGCAGCCAGGCAGCGGGGGGGCTAGGTGAGCAGTTCTTC. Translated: CASSQAAGGLGEQFF.

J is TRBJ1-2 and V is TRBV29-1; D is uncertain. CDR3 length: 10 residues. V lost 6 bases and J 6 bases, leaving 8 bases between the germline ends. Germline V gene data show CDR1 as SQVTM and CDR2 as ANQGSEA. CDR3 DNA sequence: TGCAGCGTGTGGGAGGATGGCTACACCTTC. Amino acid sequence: CSVWEDGYTF.